This T cell receptor (beta chain) was documented in a study of blood T cell repertoires in COVID-19. In the study overall: Samples representing acute and convalescent COVID-19 were sourced from the United States, Italy and Spain. T cells, B-cell-depleted T cells, or PBMCs supplied cDNA or gDNA.

This CDR3 comprises 15 residues. With V trimmed by 3 bases and J by 2 bases, 7 bases remained unmatched. CDR1 GTSNPN and CDR2 SVGIG come from the germline V gene (reference sequence). Generated by immunoSEQ multiplex PCR, the TCRdb table keeps only in-frame clones and is missing some. Here the sample spans under 250,000 clones, 75% to 90% being singletons. The material sequenced was peripheral blood. The chain links TRBV30 to TRBJ1-5, with TRBD1 matching over 7 bases. The origin of this receptor is an older woman with active or convalescent COVID-19. The CDR3 coding sequence is TGTGCCTGGAGGGAAGGGCAGGGGGGCAATCAGCCCCAGCATTTT. Its translation: CAWREGQGGNQPQHF.